The sequence of this T cell receptor beta chain was determined in a study of cytomegalovirus exposure and HLA in healthy donors (dated by TCRdb to 2017 to 2019). Regarding the complete study: An earlier analysis of some 600 of the donors reported around 280 Gb of sequence data and around 110 million unique TCR beta sequences obtained from about 200 million T cells. Of the roughly 410 genotyped donors, roughly 76% were placed in the genetic ancestry cluster associated with self-reported Caucasian donors. The study aimed to test whether signatures of past pathogen exposure could be identified by cataloging public T cell receptors. Approximately 310 gigabases of sequencing data and approximately 84 million unique TCR sequences were included in an early release covering roughly 600 HLA-typed donors. A handful of DR-DQ haplotypes were handled as single units for association and clustering because linkage in the cohort was strong. Using immunosequencing, the study profiled T cell repertoires from approximately 700 subjects and related those repertoires to cytomegalovirus serostatus. An earlier analysis of some 500 of the donors used high-throughput TCR beta sequencing to judge whether each TCR beta V gene segment behaved as functional or pseudogenic. In a later genetic analysis, genome-wide SNP genotypes for about 55% of the 666 donors were used, and that subset was treated as a discovery cohort. HLA typing included class I and class II loci at four-digit resolution. To study patterns of TCR occurrence, a later analysis re-analyzed previously published TCR beta repertoires from 666 donors and added high-resolution HLA genotyping. All discovery cohort repertoires had been generated using a single sequencing platform. The number of donors typed differed by locus, with about 629-640 for A, B, C, DRB1 and DQB1, around 520 for DQA1, nearly 610 for DPA1, and 472 for DPB1. Among about 400 genotyped donors of the cohort, an average of roughly 230,000 unique TCR beta nucleotide sequences was sequenced per donor, of which about 18% were non-productive. To predict cytomegalovirus infection status, the study combined high-throughput TCR immunosequencing, statistical association of individual TCRs with disease status, and machine learning. Donor age, sex, ethnicity and CMV serostatus were compiled together with the repertoire data. Besides the first cohort of more than 650 subjects, a separate validation cohort made up of around 120 different subjects was used. Rather than using new phenotypic data, the later analysis identified candidate immune exposures from TCR beta sequences and from how often those sequences occurred across donors.

The cohort comprised fewer than 700 healthy bone marrow donors. All cohort members were sampled while nominally healthy, although unrecorded immune exposures were likely present. The donor was CMV seronegative and was included in the group of a few hundred seronegative cohort members. A peripheral blood sample was collected from each donor, and TCR beta sequencing was performed on peripheral blood mononuclear cells. Genomic DNA was extracted from the blood cell samples with the Qiagen DNeasy Blood Extraction Kit. Library creation used the immunoSEQ multiplex PCR assay. For the multiplex PCR, a mixture combining 60 forward primers for TCR Vbeta segments and 13 reverse primers for TCR Jbeta segments was used. The CDR3 region of rearranged TCR beta genes was amplified from genomic DNA by a multiplex PCR assay. On the Illumina HiSeq System, the amplified TCR beta libraries were sequenced as 87-base-pair reads. Per the source publication's procedure: Across the 700 or so repertoires, a later analysis counted 60 million to 90 million unique TCR beta chains, 9 million to 14 million of which were shared by at least two donors. Raw reads were error-corrected and collapsed into unique sequences with a nearest-neighbor algorithm that merged closely related sequences to remove PCR and sequencing errors. Alignment of CDR3 sequences to IMGT reference sequences was used to assign V, D and J gene segments. Each retained sequence needed at least a six-nucleotide match to both a V gene segment and a J gene segment. Rearrangements were classified as productive when the CDR3 lacked stop codons and remained in frame with V and J, and all other rearrangements were classified as non-productive. Following IMGT convention, CDR3 was defined as the stretch from the second conserved V-encoded cysteine up to the conserved J-encoded phenylalanine. The earlier analysis of approximately 500 of the donors excluded sequences that lacked an unambiguous match to a single V gene segment. An earlier analysis of 500 to 700 of the donors classified V segments as functional when productive rearrangements were above 56.7% and as segregating when the standard deviation between donors was above 5%. A statistical classification framework was built to diagnose cytomegalovirus status from the catalog of TCR beta chain sequences. A later analysis assigned V and J genes by comparing TCR nucleotide sequences with IMGT/GENE-DB human TR gene sequences. A later analysis assigned CDR3 sequences and most-parsimonious VDJ recombination scenarios with the TCRdist pipeline. In a later analysis, each TCR beta chain was defined by its CDR3 amino acid sequence together with its V-gene family, and reads without a unique V-gene family were excluded. As a way to deal with suspected cross-contamination and a sequencing artifact, a later analysis dropped 592 nucleotide sequences that were highly shared and had low generation probability. For each public chain, a later analysis derived a clonal expansion index from normalized ranks of inferred template counts within each repertoire. Generation probabilities in a later analysis came from a VDJ recombination model fitted to out-of-frame rearrangements, and those results were checked against IGoR. In a later analysis, hypergeometric tests were used to score TCR-TCR, TCR-HLA and TCR-CMV co-occurrence, with a repertoire-size bias correction applied to TCR pairs. In a later analysis, false discovery rates were estimated by permuting HLA or CMV assignments 20 times. In a later analysis, co-occurring TCRs were grouped using DBSCAN, with TCRdist sequence similarity added in when clustering inside HLA-allele-positive subsets. Repertoires with fewer than 30,000 or more than 120,000 public chains, plus five repertoires with anomalous nucleotide sharing, were excluded from co-occurrence clustering. Entries here come from immuneACCESS through TCRdb and include only in-frame sequences with V and J called. Some clones fail to appear in such tables; in the studies checked, an unresolved V gene covers under half of the shortfall, and the cause of the remainder is unknown. The DNA was the basis for D and trimming; V, J and clone size are from that table. Across this sample there are 170,000 or so clones, with less than 85% seen only once. The top ten hold more than 5% of the sample.

What the research found in general, with its limitations: In a later genetic analysis, a missense DCLRE1C variant was associated with V-gene and J-gene trimming of TCR beta chains, and the association was replicated in an independent cohort. Linkage disequilibrium might explain the correlated functional status among segregating V segments, but an unknown experimental factor could not be ruled out. For the cohort, immune exposure information was limited to CMV serostatus. Only TCR beta chains were sequenced in this cohort, and the absence of alpha or paired-chain data limited detectable features. The earlier analysis of 587 of the donors excluded fewer than 20 rarely observed V segments, including chromosome 9 orphons, because counts were too low. An earlier analysis of approximately 600 of the donors showed that most TCR beta V segments appeared in productive rearrangements either about 87% or about 30% of the time, which broadly matched IMGT annotations. Specific HLA alleles were associated with over 15,000 TCR beta sequences at a false discovery rate of 0.05 in a later analysis. A few of the identified cytomegalovirus-associated TCR beta chains were confirmed in vitro to be specific for cytomegalovirus antigens. Cytomegalovirus status was reported to be diagnosed by the classifier with high specificity and sensitivity in both the original and validation cohorts. A later analysis found that HLA-associated TCR beta chains were more clonally expanded and had lower generation probabilities than equally common non-associated chains. Strong co-occurrence of HLA alleles, especially DR and DQ, made assigning TCR associations to individual alleles difficult. It was suggested by the authors that the approach could potentially be generalized to other disease states and immunological phenotypes. Across donors, most TCR sequences were observed very rarely, whereas some public TCRs were present in many individuals. According to a later analysis, parvovirus B19, influenza, CMV and Epstein-Barr virus appeared linked to several top co-occurrence clusters. Because HLA typing was unavailable for some donors at each locus, only the typed subset was used in association tests. Some IMGT-functional V segments, including TRBV6-2 and TRBV6-3, could not be distinguished by the 87-base-pair reads and were therefore excluded. A further reported finding was that TCR beta sequences accurately predicted the HLA-A and HLA-B alleles for most subjects in the first cohort. According to a later analysis, most CMV-associated TCR beta chains appeared to be HLA-restricted, and the HLA associations seemed to be driven largely by CMV exposure. Compared with the roughly 710-donor mean, donors in an Asian-associated ancestry cluster had fewer N-insertions in productive TCRs, according to a later genetic analysis. In a later analysis, TCR association rates were found to vary across HLA loci, with the most associated TCRs seen for DRB1 alleles and the fewest for HLA-C alleles. Sequencing depth was assumed to be roughly uniform across donors in the presence/absence analyses, though that assumption may not hold. In the study, about 150 TCR beta chains were listed as associated with cytomegalovirus. The sequencing pipeline was judged likely to have produced a cluster of highly shared sequence variants as a technical artifact.

Remarks on this clone: Its antigen remains undetermined. Base qualities are not at hand, and no much larger clone is one base apart.

CDR1 and CDR2 (SEHNR, FQNEAQ) derive from the germline V gene (reference sequence). Its CDR3 holds 13 amino acids, cysteine through phenylalanine. Only the CDR3 DNA stays, 39 bases, in frame from base 1. V and J lose 5 bases and 6 bases, and a span of 10 bases separates them. The source is a man aged 35 to 55 in good health and CMV-seronegative. Recombination linked TRBV7-9 to TRBJ2-2; the D gene remains uncertain. Sequencing was done on a sample of PBMCs. The DNA sequence follows: TGTGCCAGCAGCCCTAAAAGTGCCGGGGAGCTGTTTTTT. The resulting protein is CASSPKSAGELFF.